The rows below give T cell receptor beta chains drawn from one sample of a study of a mutant IDH1 vaccine in newly diagnosed glioma. No antigens are known for them. Assay: immunoSEQ multiplex PCR; the TCRdb copy retains only in-frame clones and omits some. The sample has 45,000 to 60,000 clones; approximately 90% are singletons. This specimen consisted of PBMCs, obtained from a glioma patient whose treatment included an IDH1 peptide vaccine. The receptor set was obtained from a woman between 35 and 50 years old with glioma. CDR3s include the opening cysteine and the closing phenylalanine or tryptophan. A D gene is named only where the DNA matches it firmly. A row's size may be missing; if present it is once, few, many or a size class.

-,TRBV5-1,-,TRBJ1-2,TGCGCCAGCAGACCCGCTGGGGGGACCCATGGCTACACCTTC,CASRPAGGTHGYTF
TRBD1,TRBV19,once,TRBJ2-1,TGTGCCAGTAGTGTCGACAGGGGATCCTACAATGAGCAGTTCTTC,CASSVDRGSYNEQFF
-,TRBV4-2,-,TRBJ1-5,TGTGCCAGCAGCCAGGCCGACACCAGCAATCAGCCCCAGCATTTT,CASSQADTSNQPQHF
-,TRBV7-2,-,TRBJ1-2,TGTGCCAGCAGCGTGGGGACCCTCGCCGGTGGCTACACCTTC,CASSVGTLAGGYTF
TRBD2,TRBV5-1,few,TRBJ2-5,TGCGCCAGCAGCCCCCCGGGACTAGCGGGGAAGGGGGAGACCCAGTACTTC,CASSPPGLAGKGETQYF
-,TRBV18,-,TRBJ2-7,TGTGCCAGCTCACCAGGTGCGGGGAGTCCCTACGAGCAGTACTTC,CASSPGAGSPYEQYF
-,TRBV10-2,-,TRBJ1-1,TGCGCCAGCAGTGATGGGGGGTGGACTGAAGCTTTCTTT,CASSDGGWTEAFF
-,TRBV18,once,TRBJ1-2,TGTGCCAGCTCACCAGGGGATGGCTACACCTTC,CASSPGDGYTF
-,TRBV7-8,-,TRBJ2-1,TGTGCCAGCAGCTTCTCTAGGGGGGGCCGGAACAATGAGCAGTTCTTC,CASSFSRGGRNNEQFF
TRBD1,TRBV19,few,TRBJ1-3,TGTGCCAGTAGTATAGGGATTGGACAGGGTGCAAGAATCTCTGGAAACACCATATATTTT,CASSIGIGQGARISGNTIYF
TRBD1,TRBV9,-,TRBJ2-7,TGTGCCAGCAGCGTGGGACAGAACTACGAGCAGTACTTC,CASSVGQNYEQYF
-,TRBV4-3,-,TRBJ2-1,TGCGCCAGCAGCCAAGGGCGGGACAGAAACAATGAGCAGTTCTTC,CASSQGRDRNNEQFF
-,TRBV19,-,TRBJ2-6,TGTGCCAGCAGGAGGGCTGGGGCCAACGTCCTGACTTTC,CASRRAGANVLTF
TRBD2,TRBV4-2,-,TRBJ2-1,TGTGCCAGCAGCCAAGATATACCTAGCGGATACAATGAGCAGTTCTTC,CASSQDIPSGYNEQFF
TRBD1,TRBV29-1,-,TRBJ1-5,TGCAGCGCTAAACCCAGGGGGCCGGATCAGCCCCAGCATTTT,CSAKPRGPDQPQHF
TRBD2,TRBV7-7,-,TRBJ2-3,TGTGCTAGCACCCCGGCGGGGGGGAATACGCAGTATTTT,CASTPAGGNTQYF
TRBD1,TRBV5-4,-,TRBJ1-2,TGTGCCAGCAGCTCCCGGAGGACAGGGGGCTCCTATGGCTACACCTTC,CASSSRRTGGSYGYTF
TRBD2,TRBV5-1,-,TRBJ2-3,TGCGCCAGCAGCGCCGGGACTAGCGGCACAGATACGCAGTATTTT,CASSAGTSGTDTQYF
-,TRBV5-1,-,TRBJ2-7,TGCGCCAGCAGCTTGGCTGGGGGCACTCGGGAGCAGTACTTC,CASSLAGGTREQYF
-,TRBV7-9,-,TRBJ1-4,TGTGCCAGCAGCCCTGGGGGGATGGGTGCGGCTGAAAAACTGTTTTTT,CASSPGGMGAAEKLFF
-,TRBV28,-,TRBJ2-7,TGTGCCAGCAGGTCACCACGGGCTACTTACGAGCAGTACTTC,CASRSPRATYEQYF
TRBD1,TRBV5-1,-,TRBJ1-2,TGCGCCAGCAGCTTGTGGGGACAGGCTTATGGCTACACCTTC,CASSLWGQAYGYTF
-,TRBV6-1,-,TRBJ2-7,TGTGCCAGCAACACCCCTCTCCTCTACGAGCAGTACTTC,CASNTPLLYEQYF
-,TRBV2,-,TRBJ2-7,TGTGCCAGCAGCTTCTCTGAGGTCTACGAGCAGTACTTC,CASSFSEVYEQYF